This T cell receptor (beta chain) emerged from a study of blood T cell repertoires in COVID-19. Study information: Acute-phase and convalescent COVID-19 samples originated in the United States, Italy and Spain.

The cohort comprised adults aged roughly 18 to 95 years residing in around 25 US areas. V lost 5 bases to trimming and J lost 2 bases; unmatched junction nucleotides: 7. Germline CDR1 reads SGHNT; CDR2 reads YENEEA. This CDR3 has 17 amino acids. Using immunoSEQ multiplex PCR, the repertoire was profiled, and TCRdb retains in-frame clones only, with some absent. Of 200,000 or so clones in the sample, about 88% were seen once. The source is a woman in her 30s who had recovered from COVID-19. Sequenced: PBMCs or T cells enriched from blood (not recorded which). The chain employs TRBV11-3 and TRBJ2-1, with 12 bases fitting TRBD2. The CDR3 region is CASSPRLAGGPYNEQFF. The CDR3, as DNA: TGTGCCAGCAGCCCTCGGCTAGCGGGGGGGCCCTACAATGAGCAGTTCTTC.